Following are 20 T cell receptor beta chains from one sample sequenced in a study of OX40 agonist ivuxolimab in advanced cancers. Profiling relied on immunoSEQ multiplex PCR, and the TCRdb table lists in-frame clones only, not all of them. The repertoire holds more than 65,000 clones, about 85% seen once, with about 0.76% in the top ten. This material consisted of CD4+ or CD8+ T cells sorted from blood, taken in a trial of the OX40 agonist ivuxolimab. These receptors were obtained from an adult with an advanced solid tumor such as melanoma, head and neck, liver or kidney cancer.

This sequence joins TRBV30 and TRBJ2-3, with 8 bases fitting TRBD1. Germline CDR1 and CDR2: GTSNPN and SVGIG (reference sequence). The CDR3 totals 14 residues. The J segment lost 4 bases and the V segment lost 8 bases, leaving 11 bases of the junction unmatched. The CDR3 DNA reads TGTGCCGGAACTCGACAGGGGATCCCAGATACGCAGTATTTT. Translating it yields CAGTRQGIPDTQYF.

The rearrangement links TRBV7-2 to TRBJ1-2, with no clear D. This CDR3 is built from 13 residues. Trimming took 5 bases from V and 8 from J, leaving 15 bases between them. CDR1 and CDR2 from the germline V gene are SGHTA and FQGNSA. The CDR3 spells CASSLDGTNGYTF. CDR3 nucleotide sequence: TGTGCCAGCAGCCTCGACGGAACGAACGGCTACACCTTC.

This clone has a single count. This chain joins TRBV11-2 and TRBJ1-4, with D perhaps TRBD1 (6 bases). The CDR3 sequence is 15 residues long. Germline CDR1 SGHAT, CDR2 FQNNGV. V lost 4 bases to trimming and J lost 8 bases, with 17 bases between them. CDR3 DNA sequence: TGTGCCAGCAGCTCTCAGTTGGGGGGGGCGGAAAAACTGTTTTTT. Its protein is CASSSQLGGAEKLFF.

This chain uses TRBV6-4 with TRBJ2-1; 9 nucleotides match TRBD2. Germline V gene sequence: CDR1 MRHNA, CDR2 SNTAGT. CDR3 length: 14 residues. V shed 5 bases, J shed 5 bases, and the junction held 4 bases outside the gene matches. CDR3 amino acids: CASSMRGGDNEQFF. For the CDR3, the DNA is TGTGCCAGCAGTATGCGGGGGGGGGACAATGAGCAGTTCTTC.

The CDR3 nucleotides read TGTGCCAGCAGCTTAGCAGCAGGAAAAAACATTCAGTACTTC. This sequence encodes CASSLAAGKNIQYF. This chain uses TRBV7-6 with TRBJ2-4, with D uncertain. Germline V gives CDR1 SGHVS, CDR2 FNYEAQ. CDR3 length equals 14 residues. Trimming took 0 bases from V and 4 from J, leaving 7 bases between them.

The chain employs TRBV28 and TRBJ1-5, with TRBD1 matching over 10 bases. Trimming removed 1 base from V and 4 bases from J; junction bases left unmatched: 4. Looked up from germline, CDR1 is MDHEN and CDR2 is SYDVKM. The CDR3 sequence is 16 residues long. The CDR3 bases are TGTGCCAGCAGTTTATCGTGGACAGGGGGAAATCAGCCCCAGCATTTT. Encoded protein: CASSLSWTGGNQPQHF.

This clone was seen more than once but under ten times. The V call is TRBV6-4, the J call TRBJ1-1, with 8 bases aligning to TRBD1. This CDR3 contains 14 residues. The ends lost 2 bases at V and 7 bases at J; junction bases unmatched: 6. Germline loops: CDR1 MRHNA, CDR2 SNTAGT. The CDR3 sequence is CASSDTDRGGEAFF. The CDR3 nucleotides read TGTGCCAGCAGTGACACAGACAGGGGCGGTGAAGCTTTCTTT.

This chain connects TRBV5-1 to TRBJ1-1, with D maybe TRBD1 (5 bases). V was trimmed by 3 bases and J by 2 bases, leaving 11 bases between them. The V gene's germline CDR1 is SGHRS and CDR2 YFSETQ. This CDR3 has 14 amino acids. In nucleotides, the CDR3 is TGCGCCAGCAGCTCCGGGGCGGGTAACACTGAAGCTTTCTTT. Amino acid sequence: CASSSGAGNTEAFF.

This chain links TRBV10-3 with TRBJ2-7; D may be TRBD2 (5 bases). V shed 1 base and J shed 6 bases, with 16 bases lying between them. Germline CDR1 ENHRY, CDR2 SYGVKD. This CDR3 contains 15 residues. The CDR3 DNA sequence: TGTGCCATCAGTGAGTACGTACGAGCGGCGGGCGAGCAGTACTTC. It is translated as CAISEYVRAAGEQYF.

The chain couples TRBV7-9 to TRBJ1-1, with D possibly TRBD1 on 6 matching bases. V lost 4 bases and J 0 bases, leaving 15 bases between the germline ends. The CDR3 covers 16 residues. Per the germline V gene, CDR1 is SEHNR and CDR2 is FQNEAQ (reference sequence). The CDR3 protein is CASSSDRRGVNTEAFF. The CDR3 DNA reads as TGTGCCAGCAGCTCCGACAGGAGGGGAGTGAACACTGAAGCTTTCTTT.

This chain connects TRBV5-1 to TRBJ2-7; no clear D. V was clipped by 0 bases and J by 8 bases, with 9 bases between them. The germline CDR1 and CDR2 sequences are SGHRS and YFSETQ. There are 12 residues in the CDR3. DNA of the CDR3: TGCGCCAGCAGCTTGGAGGGCATTCAGCAGTACTTC. Protein sequence: CASSLEGIQQYF.

This chain uses TRBV14 with TRBJ1-1; no reliable D call. Deletions cut 2 bases from V and 0 bases from J, with 10 bases between. Germline V gene data show CDR1 as SGHDN and CDR2 as FVKESK. There are 15 residues in the CDR3. The DNA of the CDR3 is TGTGCCAGCAGCCAAAACAGTTACATGAACACTGAAGCTTTCTTT. Encoded protein: CASSQNSYMNTEAFF.

The chain uses TRBV15 and TRBJ2-4, with 7 bases identical to TRBD1. The CDR3 length is 16 residues. V was clipped by 3 bases and J by 2 bases; unmatched bases: 7. Per the germline V gene, CDR1 is LNHNV and CDR2 is YYDKDF (reference sequence). CDR3 nucleotides: TGTGCCACCAGCAGCCAGACAGGGTCCCCCAAAAACATTCAGTACTTC. This gives the protein CATSSQTGSPKNIQYF.

Comments on this clone: In the same sample, other DNA sequences code for this CDR3. This chain's CDR3 is CASSPRLYEQYF. The CDR3 DNA reads as TGTGCCAGCAGTCCCCGGTTATACGAGCAGTACTTC. The genes are TRBV11-3 and TRBJ2-7, with no clear D. The CDR3 covers 12 residues. CDR1 and CDR2 (germline): SGHNT, YENEEA. V was cut by 6 bases and J by 4 bases, with 10 bases left in between.

The chain combines TRBV27 with TRBJ1-1; D gene uncertain. V lost 6 bases, J lost 0 bases, and 8 bases lay in between. CDR3 size: 13 residues. Germline CDR1 is MNHEY and CDR2 is SMNVEV (reference sequence). CDR3 protein: CASRWGVNTEAFF. The CDR3 nucleotides read TGTGCCAGCAGATGGGGTGTGAACACTGAAGCTTTCTTT.

The V gene is TRBV2, the J gene TRBJ2-7, with TRBD2 as a possible D gene (6 bases). CDR1 is SNHLY, CDR2 FYNNEI, per germline. Between the trimmed V and J ends, which lost 8 bases and 1 base, there was a span of 12 bases. This CDR3 is 13 amino acids long. CDR3 sequence: CASAVGGSYEQYF. Written as DNA, the CDR3 is TGTGCCAGCGCGGTAGGAGGGTCCTACGAGCAGTACTTC.

The CDR3 DNA follows: TGTGCCAGTAGCCAGGACAGGGGGAATTCACCCCTCCACTTT. Encoded protein: CASSQDRGNSPLHF. The chain is built from TRBV19 and TRBJ1-6; TRBD1 aligns across 10 bases. The CDR3 extends over 14 amino acids. Germline V gives CDR1 LNHDA, CDR2 SQIVND (reference sequence). Germline trimming cut 6 bases from V and 7 bases from J; bases unmatched to any gene: 3.

Written as DNA, the CDR3 is TGTGCCAGCAGTGAAAATTTCAGCGCCTACGAGCAGTACTTC. Translation gives CASSENFSAYEQYF. The V call is TRBV6-1, the J call TRBJ2-7; D call uncertain. The CDR3 is 14 residues long. CDR1 and CDR2 (germline): MNHNS, SASEGT. V lost 2 bases to trimming and J lost 2 bases, with 10 bases between them.

The chain uses TRBV6-6 and TRBJ1-5; D unresolved. Germline values: CDR1 MNHNY, CDR2 SVGAGI (reference sequence). Trimming removed 6 bases at V and 5 bases at J, with 11 bases between. CDR3 length: 13 amino acids. CDR3 nucleotide sequence: TGTGCCAGCAGATCCGTCCTCCATCAGCCCCAGCATTTT. Its translation: CASRSVLHQPQHF.

In this sample, this clone turned up a few times. CDR3 nucleotide sequence: TGTGCCATCAGTGAAGGACAGGGGGTCAGGGAGCAGTACTTC. Protein: CAISEGQGVREQYF. The V call is TRBV10-3, the J call TRBJ2-7; 10 positions agree with TRBD1. The ends lost 3 bases at V and 7 bases at J; junction bases unmatched: 6. The CDR3 runs 14 residues. In germline, CDR1 is ENHRY, CDR2 SYGVKD.